This T cell receptor beta chain was retrieved from a study of blood T cell repertoires in COVID-19. This CDR3 contains 15 residues. V gave up 10 bases and J gave up 0 bases; unmatched junction bases: 9. CDR1 is ENHRY, CDR2 SYGVKD, per germline. Some clones are missing from TCRdb's copy, which holds only in-frame ones; the method was immunoSEQ multiplex PCR. Among about 250,000 clones listed, approximately 84% were seen once. The chain has TRBV10-3 and TRBJ1-5, with 7 bases aligning to TRBD1. This sequence was found in a man over 45 with acute or convalescent COVID-19. The sample was peripheral blood. CDR3 sequence (DNA): TGTGCCACGAATCCGGGACAGAATAGCAATCAGCCCCAGCATTTT. Protein product: CATNPGQNSNQPQHF.